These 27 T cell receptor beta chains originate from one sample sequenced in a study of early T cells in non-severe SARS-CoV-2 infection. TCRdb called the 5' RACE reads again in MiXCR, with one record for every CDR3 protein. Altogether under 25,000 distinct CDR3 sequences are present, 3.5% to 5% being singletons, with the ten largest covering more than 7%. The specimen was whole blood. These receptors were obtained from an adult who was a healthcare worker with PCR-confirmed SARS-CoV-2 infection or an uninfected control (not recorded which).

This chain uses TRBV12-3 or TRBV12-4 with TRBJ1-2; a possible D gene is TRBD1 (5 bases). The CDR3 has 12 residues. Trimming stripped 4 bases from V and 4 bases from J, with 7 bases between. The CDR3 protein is CASSSDSYGYTF. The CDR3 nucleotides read TGTGCCAGCAGTTCCGACAGCTATGGCTACACCTTC.

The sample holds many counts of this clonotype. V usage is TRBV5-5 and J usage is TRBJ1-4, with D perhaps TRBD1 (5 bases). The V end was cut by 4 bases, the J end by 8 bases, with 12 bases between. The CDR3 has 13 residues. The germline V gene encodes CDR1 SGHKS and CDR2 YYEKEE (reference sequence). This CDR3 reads CASSPTVGEKLFF. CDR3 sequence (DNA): TGTGCCAGCAGCCCGACAGTGGGGGAAAAACTGTTTTTT.

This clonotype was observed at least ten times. The CDR3 bases are TGTGCCAGCAGCTCTACCCGGGACAGTAACACTGAAGCTTTCTTT. Residues: CASSSTRDSNTEAFF. The rearrangement joins TRBV7-9 to TRBJ1-1, with 7 bases lining up with TRBD1. CDR1 is SEHNR and CDR2 is FQNEAQ in the germline V gene (reference sequence). The CDR3 has 15 amino acids. V dropped 4 bases and J dropped 2; count of bases not matched to a gene: 7.

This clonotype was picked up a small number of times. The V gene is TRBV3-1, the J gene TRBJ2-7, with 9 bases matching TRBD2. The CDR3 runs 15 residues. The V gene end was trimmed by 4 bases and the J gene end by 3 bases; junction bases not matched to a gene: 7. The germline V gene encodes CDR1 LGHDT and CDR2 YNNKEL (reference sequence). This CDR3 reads CASSRVSGGIYEQYF. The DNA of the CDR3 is TGTGCCAGCAGCCGAGTGAGCGGGGGGATCTACGAGCAGTACTTC.

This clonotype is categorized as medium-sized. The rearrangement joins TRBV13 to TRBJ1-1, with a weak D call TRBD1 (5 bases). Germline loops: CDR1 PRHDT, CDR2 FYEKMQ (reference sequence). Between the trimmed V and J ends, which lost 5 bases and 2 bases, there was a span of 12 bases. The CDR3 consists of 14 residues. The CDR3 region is CASSRPDSNTEAFF. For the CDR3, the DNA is TGTGCCAGCAGCCGACCCGACAGTAACACTGAAGCTTTCTTT.

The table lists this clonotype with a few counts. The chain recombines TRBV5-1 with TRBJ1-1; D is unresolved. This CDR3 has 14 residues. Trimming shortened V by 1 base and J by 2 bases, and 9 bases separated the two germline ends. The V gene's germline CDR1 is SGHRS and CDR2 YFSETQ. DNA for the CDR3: TGCGCCAGCAGCTTGTTCGCGGCAAACACTGAAGCTTTCTTT. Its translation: CASSLFAANTEAFF.

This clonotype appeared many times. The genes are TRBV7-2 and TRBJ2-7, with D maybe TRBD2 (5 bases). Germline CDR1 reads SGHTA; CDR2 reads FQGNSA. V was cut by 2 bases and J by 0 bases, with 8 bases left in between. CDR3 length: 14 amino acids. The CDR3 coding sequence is TGTGCCAGCAGCTTAACCCGGGACTCCTACGAGCAGTACTTC. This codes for CASSLTRDSYEQYF.

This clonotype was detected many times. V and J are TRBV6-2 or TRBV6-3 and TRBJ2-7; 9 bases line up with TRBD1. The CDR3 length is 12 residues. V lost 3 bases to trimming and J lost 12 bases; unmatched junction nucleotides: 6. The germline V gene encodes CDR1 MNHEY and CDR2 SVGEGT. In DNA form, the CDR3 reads TGTGCCAGCAGTTATCGCCGGGACAGGGTGTACTTC. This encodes CASSYRRDRVYF.

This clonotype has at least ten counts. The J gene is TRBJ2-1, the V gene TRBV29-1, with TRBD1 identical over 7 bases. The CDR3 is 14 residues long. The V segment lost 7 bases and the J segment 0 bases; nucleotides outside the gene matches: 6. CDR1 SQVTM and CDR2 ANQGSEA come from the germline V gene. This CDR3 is CSGSGTVSYNEQFF. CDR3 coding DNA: TGCAGCGGATCCGGGACAGTCTCCTACAATGAGCAGTTCTTC.

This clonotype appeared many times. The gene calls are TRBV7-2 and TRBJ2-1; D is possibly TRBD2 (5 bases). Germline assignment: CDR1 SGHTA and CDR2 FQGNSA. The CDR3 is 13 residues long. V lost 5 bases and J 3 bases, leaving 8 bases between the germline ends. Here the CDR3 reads CASSPGVYNEQFF. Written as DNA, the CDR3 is TGTGCCAGCAGCCCCGGGGTCTACAATGAGCAGTTCTTC.

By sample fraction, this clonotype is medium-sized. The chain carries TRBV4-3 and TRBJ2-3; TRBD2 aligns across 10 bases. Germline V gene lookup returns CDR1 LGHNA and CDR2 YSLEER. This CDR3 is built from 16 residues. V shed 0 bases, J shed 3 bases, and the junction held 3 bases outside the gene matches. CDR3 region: CASSQDLGLATDTQYF. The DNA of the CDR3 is TGCGCCAGCAGCCAAGATCTGGGACTAGCGACAGATACGCAGTATTTT.

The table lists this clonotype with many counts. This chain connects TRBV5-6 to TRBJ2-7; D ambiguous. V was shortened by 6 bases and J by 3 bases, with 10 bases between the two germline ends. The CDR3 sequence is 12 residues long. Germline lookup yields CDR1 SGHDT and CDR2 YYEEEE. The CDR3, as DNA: TGTGCCAGCAACCGCGGACGCTACGAGCAGTACTTC. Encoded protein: CASNRGRYEQYF.

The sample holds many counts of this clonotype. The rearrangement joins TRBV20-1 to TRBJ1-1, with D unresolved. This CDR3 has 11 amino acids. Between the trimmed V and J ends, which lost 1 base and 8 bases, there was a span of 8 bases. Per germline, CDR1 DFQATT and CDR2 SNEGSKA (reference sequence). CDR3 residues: CSARGSGEAFF. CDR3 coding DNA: TGCAGTGCTAGAGGGTCGGGAGAAGCTTTCTTT.

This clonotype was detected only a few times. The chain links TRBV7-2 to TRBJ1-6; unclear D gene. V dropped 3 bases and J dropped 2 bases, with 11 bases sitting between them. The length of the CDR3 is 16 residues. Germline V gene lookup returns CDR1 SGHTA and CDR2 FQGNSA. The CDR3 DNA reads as TGTGCCAGCAGCTTGTCCGGAAGCGCCTATAATTCACCCCTCCACTTT. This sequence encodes CASSLSGSAYNSPLHF.

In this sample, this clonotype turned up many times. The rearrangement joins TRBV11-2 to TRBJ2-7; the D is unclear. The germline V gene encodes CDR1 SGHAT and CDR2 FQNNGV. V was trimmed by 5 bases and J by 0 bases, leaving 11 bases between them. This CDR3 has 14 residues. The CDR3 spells CASSPSPDSYEQYF. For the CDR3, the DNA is TGTGCCAGCAGCCCAAGCCCGGACTCCTACGAGCAGTACTTC.

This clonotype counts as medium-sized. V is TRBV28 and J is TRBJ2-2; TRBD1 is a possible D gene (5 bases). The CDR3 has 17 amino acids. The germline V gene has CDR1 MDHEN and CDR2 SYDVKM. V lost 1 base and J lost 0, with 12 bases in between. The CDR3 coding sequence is TGTGCCAGCAGTTTATATGGGCAGGGCCCGAACACCGGGGAGCTGTTTTTT. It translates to CASSLYGQGPNTGELFF.

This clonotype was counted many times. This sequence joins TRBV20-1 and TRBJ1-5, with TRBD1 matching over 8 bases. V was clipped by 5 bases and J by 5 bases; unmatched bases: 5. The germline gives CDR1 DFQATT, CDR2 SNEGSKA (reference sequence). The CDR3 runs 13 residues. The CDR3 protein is CSAQTGADQPQHF. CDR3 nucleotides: TGCAGTGCTCAGACAGGGGCGGATCAGCCCCAGCATTTT.

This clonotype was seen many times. The DNA of the CDR3 is TGTGCCAGTTCGAACGCGGCATCGGCCCTCCACTTT. As protein: CASSNAASALHF. This chain links TRBV28 with TRBJ1-6; no definite D call. The CDR3 contains 12 residues. The germline gives CDR1 MDHEN, CDR2 SYDVKM. V was shortened by 9 bases and J by 14 bases, with 17 bases between the two germline ends. Full variable domain (rest looked up from reference TRBV28 and TRBJ1-6): DVKVTQSSRYLVKRTGEKVFLECVQDMDHENMFWYRQDPGLGLRLIYFSYDVKMKEKGDIPEGYSVSREKKERFSLILESASTNQTSMYLCASSNAASALHFGNGTRLTVT.

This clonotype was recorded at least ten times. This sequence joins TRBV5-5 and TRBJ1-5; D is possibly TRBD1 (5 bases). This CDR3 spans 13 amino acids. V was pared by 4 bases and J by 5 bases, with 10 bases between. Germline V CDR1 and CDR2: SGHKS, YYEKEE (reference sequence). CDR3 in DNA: TGTGCCAGCAGCCTGACGGGGGATCAGCCCCAGCATTTT. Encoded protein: CASSLTGDQPQHF.

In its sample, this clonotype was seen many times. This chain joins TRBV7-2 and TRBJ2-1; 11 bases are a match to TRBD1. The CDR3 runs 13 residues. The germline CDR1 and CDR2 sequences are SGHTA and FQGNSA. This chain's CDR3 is CVVGTGGYNEQFF. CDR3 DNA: TGTGTCGTAGGGACAGGGGGATATAATGAGCAGTTCTTC.

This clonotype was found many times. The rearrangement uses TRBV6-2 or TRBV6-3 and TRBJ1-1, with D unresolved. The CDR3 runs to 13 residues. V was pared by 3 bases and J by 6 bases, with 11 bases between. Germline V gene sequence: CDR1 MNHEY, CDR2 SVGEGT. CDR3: CASSYPVDSEAFF. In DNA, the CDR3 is TGTGCCAGCAGTTATCCTGTGGACTCTGAAGCTTTCTTT.

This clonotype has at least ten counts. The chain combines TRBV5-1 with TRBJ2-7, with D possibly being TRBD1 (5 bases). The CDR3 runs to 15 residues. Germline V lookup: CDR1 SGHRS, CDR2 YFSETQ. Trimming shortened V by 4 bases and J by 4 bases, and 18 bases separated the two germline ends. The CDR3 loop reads CASSTPDTGIYEQYF. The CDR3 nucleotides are TGCGCCAGCAGCACACCGGACACTGGAATTTACGAGCAGTACTTC.

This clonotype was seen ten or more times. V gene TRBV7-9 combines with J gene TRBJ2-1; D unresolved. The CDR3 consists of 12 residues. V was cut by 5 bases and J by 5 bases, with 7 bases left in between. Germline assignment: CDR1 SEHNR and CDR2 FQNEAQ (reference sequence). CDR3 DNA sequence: TGTGCCAGCAGCGTCCGGGACAATGAGCAGTTCTTC. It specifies CASSVRDNEQFF.

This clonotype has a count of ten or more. CDR3 sequence: CASSLAGGRETQYF. The CDR3 bases are TGTGCCAGCAGCTTAGCGGGGGGTAGAGAGACCCAGTACTTC. This chain joins TRBV7-8 and TRBJ2-5; a possible D gene is TRBD2 (6 bases). Germline CDR1 and CDR2: SGHVS and FQNEAQ. The CDR3 is 14 residues long. Trimming removed 0 bases at V and 4 bases at J, with 9 bases between.

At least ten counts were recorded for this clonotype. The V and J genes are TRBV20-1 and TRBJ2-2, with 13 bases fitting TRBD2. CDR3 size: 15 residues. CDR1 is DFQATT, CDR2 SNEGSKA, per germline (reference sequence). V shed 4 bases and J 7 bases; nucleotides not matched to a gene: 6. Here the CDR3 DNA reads TGCAGTGCTACAAGGACTAGCGGGGGAGGCGGGGAGCTGTTTTTT. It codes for CSATRTSGGGGELFF.

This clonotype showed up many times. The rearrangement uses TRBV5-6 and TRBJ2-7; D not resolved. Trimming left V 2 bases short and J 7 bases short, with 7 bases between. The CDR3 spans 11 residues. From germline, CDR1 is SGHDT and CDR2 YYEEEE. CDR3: CASSFLVEQYF. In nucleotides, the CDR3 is TGTGCCAGCAGCTTTTTGGTGGAGCAGTACTTC.

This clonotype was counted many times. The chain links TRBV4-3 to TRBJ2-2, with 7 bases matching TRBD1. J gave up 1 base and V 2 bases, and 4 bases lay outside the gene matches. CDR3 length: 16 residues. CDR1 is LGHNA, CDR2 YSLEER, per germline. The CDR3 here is CASSQSRDRNTGELFF. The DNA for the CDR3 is TGCGCCAGCAGCCAATCCCGGGACAGGAACACCGGGGAGCTGTTTTTT.